This entry lists 14 T cell receptor beta chains sequenced from one sample in a study of T cell repertoires in cytomegalovirus infection. Using its own MiXCR run on the reads, TCRdb lists one record per CDR3 protein. The table shows 900,000 to 950,000 distinct CDR3 sequences, with approximately 31% occurring only once. The antigens of these receptors remain unknown. This material consisted of cultured CD8+ T cells from PBMCs, taken from culture after CMV antigen stimulation. The receptors come from a human donor in good health (CMV status not recorded). Some clones in this sample may be carry-over from other donors' samples.

The table lists this clonotype with many counts. The chain couples TRBV7-8 to TRBJ1-5; D possibly corresponds to TRBD1 (5 bases). The V end lost 0 bases, the J end lost 2 bases, and 11 bases lay between the germline ends. The CDR3 has 16 amino acids. The germline gives CDR1 SGHVS, CDR2 FQNEAQ. The DNA for the CDR3 is TGTGCCAGCAGCTTAGCGTACCCCAGGGGCAATCAGCCCCAGCATTTT. Protein sequence: CASSLAYPRGNQPQHF.

This clonotype has ten or more counts. This chain joins TRBV7-8 and TRBJ1-2; D might be TRBD1 (5 bases). V was trimmed by 1 base and J by 5 bases, leaving 14 bases between them. Germline V CDR1 and CDR2: SGHVS, FQNEAQ. The CDR3 is 15 amino acids. The CDR3 nucleotides read TGTGCCAGCAGCTTAGAATCAGGGATGGGATATGGCTACACCTTC. Its translation: CASSLESGMGYGYTF. Full variable domain (outside the CDR3, taken from reference TRBV7-8 and TRBJ1-2): GAGVSQSPRYKVAKRGQDVALRCDPISGHVSLFWYQQALGQGPEFLTYFQNEAQLDKSGLPSDRFFAERPEGSVSTLKIQRTQQEDSAVYLCASSLESGMGYGYTFGSGTRLTVV.

In this sample, this clonotype turned up a few times. The chain links TRBV27 to TRBJ2-2; unclear D gene. CDR1 is MNHEY and CDR2 is SMNVEV in the germline V gene (reference sequence). V shed 5 bases and J shed 8 bases, with 12 bases lying between them. The CDR3 has 13 residues. CDR3 sequence reads: CASSPRQMGELFF. In DNA form, the CDR3 reads TGTGCCAGCAGTCCCCGACAAATGGGGGAGCTGTTTTTT.

The V gene is TRBV6-4, the J gene TRBJ1-2; 10 nucleotides line up with TRBD1. This CDR3 is 15 amino acids long. The germline V gene has CDR1 MRHNA and CDR2 SNTAGT. V lost 0 bases, J lost 7 bases, and 5 bases stayed unmatched. In nucleotides, the CDR3 is TGTGCCAGCAGTGACTCGACAGGGGGCTGGAGTGGCTACACCTTC. Protein: CASSDSTGGWSGYTF.

The chain carries TRBV27 and TRBJ2-5, with D possibly being TRBD1 (6 bases). The germline V gene has CDR1 MNHEY and CDR2 SMNVEV (reference sequence). The CDR3 covers 15 residues. Trimming pared 3 bases from V and 3 bases from J, leaving 14 bases between. The CDR3 reads CASSLFRGGEETQYF. The CDR3 DNA reads as TGTGCCAGCAGTTTGTTCAGGGGTGGGGAAGAGACCCAGTACTTC.

The chain carries TRBV5-6 and TRBJ2-5; no reliable D call. The V end lost 0 bases, the J end lost 1 base, and 7 bases lay between the germline ends. Germline V gene lookup returns CDR1 SGHDT and CDR2 YYEEEE. There are 14 residues in the CDR3. The CDR3 loop is CASSLVPSQETQYF. The CDR3 DNA is TGTGCCAGCAGCTTGGTGCCTAGCCAAGAGACCCAGTACTTC.

The chain combines TRBV5-6 with TRBJ2-3; D not certain. Germline V gene sequence: CDR1 SGHDT, CDR2 YYEEEE. Trimming removed 2 bases from V and 2 bases from J, with 15 bases in between. The length of the CDR3 is 16 residues. The CDR3 spells CASSLPPWEVTDTQYF. CDR3 nucleotide sequence: TGTGCCAGCAGCTTACCCCCCTGGGAAGTCACAGATACGCAGTATTTT.

This clonotype came up many times. This sequence joins TRBV7-9 and TRBJ1-2; TRBD1 is a possible D gene (6 bases). The germline V gene has CDR1 SEHNR and CDR2 FQNEAQ (reference sequence). The CDR3 length is 14 residues. V was cut by 1 base and J by 4 bases, with 10 bases left in between. Here the CDR3 DNA reads TGTGCCAGCAGCTTAGGGGGGGACACCTATGGCTACACCTTC. Its translation: CASSLGGDTYGYTF.

This clonotype has more than one count but fewer than ten. The chain recombines TRBV20-1 with TRBJ2-7; TRBD2 is a possible D gene (6 bases). CDR1 DFQATT and CDR2 SNEGSKA come from the germline V gene (reference sequence). Trimming stripped 3 bases from V and 0 bases from J, with 12 bases between. The CDR3 is 14 residues long. CDR3 nucleotide sequence: TGCAGTGCTAGTCCGGGGGAGAGCTCCTACGAGCAGTACGTC. It translates to CSASPGESSYEQYV.

This clonotype occurred a few times. The chain employs TRBV5-1 and TRBJ2-1; 9 positions agree with TRBD1. Unmatched junction bases numbered 7, after V lost 2 bases and J lost 1 base. Germline values: CDR1 SGHRS, CDR2 YFSETQ. The CDR3 totals 17 residues. The CDR3 DNA reads TGCGCCAGCAGCTTTAGACCCGGGACAGGGTCCTACAATGAGCAGTTCTTC. Encoded protein: CASSFRPGTGSYNEQFF.

The rearrangement uses TRBV6-8 and TRBJ2-2, with 7 bases fitting TRBD1. V trimming: 2 bases; J trimming: 5 bases; junction bases outside the gene matches: 5. Per the germline V gene, CDR1 is MNHGY and CDR2 is SAAAGT. This CDR3 region has 15 residues. CDR3: CASSYGGQLTGELFF. CDR3 DNA sequence: TGTGCCAGCAGTTACGGGGGACAGCTAACCGGGGAGCTGTTTTTT.

As to this clonotype: A much larger clone lies a single base off, so this may be a read error. Here the CDR3 DNA reads TGTGCCACCACGATGCGTTCTGGAAACACCATATATTTT. Amino acids: CATTMRSGNTIYF. The J gene is TRBJ1-3, the V gene TRBV7-6; D gene ambiguous. Germline V gives CDR1 SGHVS, CDR2 FNYEAQ. Trimming took 10 bases from V and 1 from J, leaving 11 bases between them. The CDR3 consists of 13 residues.

This chain uses TRBV27 with TRBJ2-1; D is perhaps TRBD2 (5 bases). Trimming cost V 6 bases and J 7 bases, with 16 bases left between them. The CDR3 is made up of 14 amino acids. CDR1 and CDR2 (germline): MNHEY, SMNVEV (reference sequence). The CDR3 coding sequence is TGTGCCAGCAGGAGGGCACCTAGTACGAATGAGCAGTTCTTC. Translation: CASRRAPSTNEQFF.

The V gene is TRBV6-4, the J gene TRBJ2-1; weak D call: TRBD1 (7 bases). The CDR3 spans 19 residues. V gave up 0 bases and J gave up 5 bases, with 23 bases separating them. CDR1 MRHNA and CDR2 SNTAGT come from the germline V gene. The DNA of the CDR3 is TGTGCCAGCAGTGACTCGACAGTACAGGGGCCGGGGGCCAACAATGAGCAGTTCTTC. It yields the protein CASSDSTVQGPGANNEQFF.